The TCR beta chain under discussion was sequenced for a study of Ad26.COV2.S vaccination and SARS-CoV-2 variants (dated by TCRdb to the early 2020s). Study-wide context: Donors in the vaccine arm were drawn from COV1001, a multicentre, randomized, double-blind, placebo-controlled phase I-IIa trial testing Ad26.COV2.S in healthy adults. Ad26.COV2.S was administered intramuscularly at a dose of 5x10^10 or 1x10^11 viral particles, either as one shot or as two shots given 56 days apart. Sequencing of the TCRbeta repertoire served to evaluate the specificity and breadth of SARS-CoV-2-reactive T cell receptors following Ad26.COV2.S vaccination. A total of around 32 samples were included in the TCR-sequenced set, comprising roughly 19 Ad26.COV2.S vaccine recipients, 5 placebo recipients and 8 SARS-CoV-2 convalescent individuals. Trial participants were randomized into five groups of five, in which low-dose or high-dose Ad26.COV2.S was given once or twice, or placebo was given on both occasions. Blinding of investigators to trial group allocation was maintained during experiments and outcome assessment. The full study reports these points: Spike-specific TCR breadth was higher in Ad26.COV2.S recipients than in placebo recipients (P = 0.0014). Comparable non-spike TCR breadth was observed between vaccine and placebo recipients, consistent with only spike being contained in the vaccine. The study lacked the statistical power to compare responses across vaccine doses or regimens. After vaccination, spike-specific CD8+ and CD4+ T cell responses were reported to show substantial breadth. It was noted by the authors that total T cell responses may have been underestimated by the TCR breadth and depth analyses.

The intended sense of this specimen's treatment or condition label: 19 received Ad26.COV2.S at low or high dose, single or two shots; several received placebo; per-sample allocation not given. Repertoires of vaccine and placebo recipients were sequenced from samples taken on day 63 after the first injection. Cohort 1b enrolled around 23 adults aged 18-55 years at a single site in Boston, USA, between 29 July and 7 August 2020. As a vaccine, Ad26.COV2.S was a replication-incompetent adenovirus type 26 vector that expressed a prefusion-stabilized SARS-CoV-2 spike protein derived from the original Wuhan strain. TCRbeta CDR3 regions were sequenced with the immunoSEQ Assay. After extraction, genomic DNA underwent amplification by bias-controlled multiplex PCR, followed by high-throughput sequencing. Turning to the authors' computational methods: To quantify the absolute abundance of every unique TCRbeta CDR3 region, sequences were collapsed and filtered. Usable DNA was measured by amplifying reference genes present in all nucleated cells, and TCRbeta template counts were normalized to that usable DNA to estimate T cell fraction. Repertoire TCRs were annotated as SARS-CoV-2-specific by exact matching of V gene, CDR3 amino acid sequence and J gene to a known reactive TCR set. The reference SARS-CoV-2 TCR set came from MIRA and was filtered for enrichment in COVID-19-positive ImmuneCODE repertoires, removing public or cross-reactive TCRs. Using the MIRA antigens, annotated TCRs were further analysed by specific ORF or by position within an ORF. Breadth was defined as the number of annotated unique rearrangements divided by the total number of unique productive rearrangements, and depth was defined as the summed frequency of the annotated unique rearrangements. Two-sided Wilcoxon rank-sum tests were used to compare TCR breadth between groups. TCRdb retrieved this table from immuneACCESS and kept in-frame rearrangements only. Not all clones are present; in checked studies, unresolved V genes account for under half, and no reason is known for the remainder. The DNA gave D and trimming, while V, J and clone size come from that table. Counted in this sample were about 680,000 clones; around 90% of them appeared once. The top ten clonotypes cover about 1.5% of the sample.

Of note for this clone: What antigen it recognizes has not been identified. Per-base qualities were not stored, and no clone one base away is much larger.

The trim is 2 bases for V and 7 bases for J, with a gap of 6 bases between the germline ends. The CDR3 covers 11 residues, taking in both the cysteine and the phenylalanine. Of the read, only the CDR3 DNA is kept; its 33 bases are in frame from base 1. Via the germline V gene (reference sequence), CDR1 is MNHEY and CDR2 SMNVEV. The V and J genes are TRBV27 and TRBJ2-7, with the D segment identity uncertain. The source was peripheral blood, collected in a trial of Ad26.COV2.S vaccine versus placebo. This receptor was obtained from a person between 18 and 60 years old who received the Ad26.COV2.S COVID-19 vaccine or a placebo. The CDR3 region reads CASSLGVEQYF. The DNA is TGTGCCAGCAGTTTAGGAGTTGAGCAGTACTTC.